The 21 T cell receptor beta chains listed next were all sequenced from one sample in a study of cytotoxic CD8 clonotypes in ibrutinib-treated CLL. Generated by immunoSEQ multiplex PCR, the TCRdb table keeps only in-frame clones and is missing some. The profile covers more than 300,000 clones, with 70% to 80% appearing a single time and over 6.5% taken by the ten largest. This specimen was PBMCs, taken before ibrutinib treatment. The receptors derive from a human donor with chronic lymphocytic leukemia.

This clone was counted between two and nine times. The chain has TRBV7-8 and TRBJ2-7; TRBD1 matches 11 bases. The V and J ends lost 2 bases and 2 bases, in that order; junction bases with no gene match: 2. The CDR3 loop spans 15 amino acids. Germline CDR1 and CDR2: SGHVS and FQNEAQ. CDR3 DNA sequence: TGTGCCAGCAGCTTACGGGACAGGGGGGCCTACGAGCAGTACTTC. Translated: CASSLRDRGAYEQYF.

Comments on this clone: At the DNA level, this CDR3 is encoded by other sequences in the same sample as well. The chain recombines TRBV9 with TRBJ2-6; the D gene is possibly TRBD2 (6 bases). This CDR3 region has 16 residues. From germline, CDR1 is SGDLS and CDR2 YYNGEE. Trimming pared 0 bases from V and 1 base from J, leaving 8 bases between. CDR3 protein: CASSVGGGSGANVLTF. CDR3 DNA: TGTGCCAGCAGCGTAGGGGGAGGATCTGGGGCCAACGTCCTGACTTTC.

The chain recombines TRBV2 with TRBJ2-2, with TRBD2 identical over 15 bases. J gave up 5 bases and V 6 bases, and 10 bases lay outside the gene matches. This CDR3 contains 18 residues. Germline V CDR1 and CDR2: SNHLY, FYNNEI. CDR3: CASSERGLAGGWTGELFF. CDR3 nucleotide sequence: TGTGCCAGCAGCGAAAGGGGACTAGCGGGAGGCTGGACCGGGGAGCTGTTTTTT.

This clone has just one count. This chain uses TRBV9 with TRBJ1-3; maybe TRBD1 (5 bases). The CDR3 consists of 15 residues. With 0 bases removed from V and 1 base from J, the gap between germline ends came to 8 bases. Germline CDR1 and CDR2: SGDLS and YYNGEE. The CDR3 DNA reads as TGTGCCAGCAGCGTAGCCGGGACTTCTGGAAACACCATATATTTT. Protein sequence: CASSVAGTSGNTIYF.

The V and J genes are TRBV4-1 and TRBJ2-7; 11 bases line up with TRBD1. After removal of 3 bases from V and 2 bases from J, the junction contained 3 bases not matched to a gene. Looked up from germline, CDR1 is MGHRA and CDR2 is YSYEKL. This CDR3 is 15 amino acids long. The CDR3 DNA is TGCGCCAGCAGCCACCCGGGACAGGGGGCCTACGAGCAGTACTTC. Translation: CASSHPGQGAYEQYF.

This chain uses TRBV28 with TRBJ2-5; D possibly corresponds to TRBD1 (6 bases). This CDR3 region has 14 residues. V was cut by 1 base and J by 5 bases, with 11 bases left in between. CDR1 is MDHEN and CDR2 is SYDVKM in the germline V gene. CDR3 sequence reads: CASSLSGAGETQYF. The CDR3 nucleotides are TGTGCCAGCAGTTTATCAGGGGCCGGGGAGACCCAGTACTTC.

V gene TRBV6-4 combines with J gene TRBJ1-2; a possible D gene is TRBD1 (5 bases). This CDR3 is 13 amino acids long. Germline V gene data show CDR1 as MRHNA and CDR2 as SNTAGT. V dropped 0 bases and J dropped 4 bases, with 6 bases sitting between them. CDR3 nucleotide sequence: TGTGCCAGCAGTGACTCAGGGGCCTATGGCTACACCTTC. It yields the protein CASSDSGAYGYTF.

The chain links TRBV28 to TRBJ2-3, with TRBD1 identical over 8 bases. This CDR3 comprises 12 residues. Germline values: CDR1 MDHEN, CDR2 SYDVKM. The ends lost 5 bases at V and 6 bases at J; junction bases unmatched: 1. CDR3 in amino acids: CASSNRGDTQYF. The CDR3 nucleotides are TGTGCCAGCAGTAACAGGGGGGATACGCAGTATTTT. Full variable domain (outside the CDR3, taken from reference TRBV28 and TRBJ2-3): DVKVTQSSRYLVKRTGEKVFLECVQDMDHENMFWYRQDPGLGLRLIYFSYDVKMKEKGDIPEGYSVSREKKERFSLILESASTNQTSMYLCASSNRGDTQYFGPGTRLTVL.

A few counts support this clone. This chain connects TRBV19 to TRBJ1-2; weak D call: TRBD1 (5 bases). The germline gives CDR1 LNHDA, CDR2 SQIVND (reference sequence). The CDR3 sequence is 14 residues long. V dropped 3 bases and J dropped 8 bases, with 16 bases sitting between them. The CDR3 reads CASSITGDLRGYTF. CDR3 sequence (DNA): TGTGCCAGTAGTATTACGGGGGATCTAAGAGGCTACACCTTC.

The rearrangement joins TRBV19 to TRBJ2-1; a weak D match, TRBD2 (6 bases). CDR1 and CDR2 from the germline V gene are LNHDA and SQIVND (reference sequence). The CDR3 is 16 amino acids. V was trimmed by 3 bases and J by 4 bases, leaving 16 bases between them. CDR3 bases: TGTGCCAGTAGTATGTGGGGGGTTGTCCCATACAATGAGCAGTTCTTC. Amino acid sequence: CASSMWGVVPYNEQFF.

This chain uses TRBV4-3 with TRBJ2-1; 7 positions agree with TRBD2. The germline V gene encodes CDR1 LGHNA and CDR2 YSLEER. V lost 4 bases and J lost 4; bases outside the gene matches: 19. The CDR3 runs 19 residues. CDR3 DNA sequence: TGCGCCAGCAGCCCCGAAGCCTTGCGGGAGTGGGGGATATACAATGAGCAGTTCTTC. Amino acid sequence: CASSPEALREWGIYNEQFF.

This clone was seen once. The gene calls are TRBV19 and TRBJ2-5, with TRBD1 identical over 8 bases. Germline CDR1 reads LNHDA; CDR2 reads SQIVND (reference sequence). This CDR3 contains 15 residues. V lost 5 bases to trimming and J lost 0 bases; unmatched junction nucleotides: 5. The CDR3 nucleotides are TGTGCCAGTAGTTTGGGACAGGTGAACCAAGAGACCCAGTACTTC. Protein product: CASSLGQVNQETQYF.

A single count supports this clone. The chain couples TRBV19 to TRBJ1-2; 11 bases agree with TRBD1. J lost 4 bases, V lost 4 bases, and 8 bases had no gene match. Germline V gene data show CDR1 as LNHDA and CDR2 as SQIVND (reference sequence). The CDR3 is made up of 16 amino acids. The DNA of the CDR3 is TGTGCCAGTAGTAAGACCAGGGACAGGGGGTCCTATGGCTACACCTTC. This codes for CASSKTRDRGSYGYTF. The variable domain in full, completed from reference TRBV19 and TRBJ1-2, reads DGGITQSPKYLFRKEGQNVTLSCEQNLNHDAMYWYRQDPGQGLRLIYYSQIVNDFQKGDIAEGYSVSREKKESFPLTVTSAQKNPTAFYLCASSKTRDRGSYGYTFGSGTRLTVV.

The chain has TRBV20-1 and TRBJ2-1; D unresolved. Germline V gene data show CDR1 as DFQATT and CDR2 as SNEGSKA (reference sequence). With 3 bases removed from V and 10 bases from J, the gap between germline ends came to 10 bases. The CDR3 consists of 11 residues. The CDR3 here is CSARFGSEQFF. The DNA of the CDR3 is TGCAGTGCTAGGTTTGGTAGCGAGCAGTTCTTC.

Concerning this clone: An end of the junction does not agree with germline; a read error may underlie this. The chain joins TRBV7-7 to TRBJ2-3; TRBD2 is a possible D gene (6 bases). In germline, CDR1 is SSHAT, CDR2 FNYEAQ (reference sequence). This CDR3 spans 15 amino acids. The CDR3 sequence: CASSLLAGFTDTQYF. For the CDR3, the DNA is TGTGCTAGCAGCTTACTAGCAGGCTTCACAGATACGCAGTATTTT.

The V and J genes are TRBV5-4 and TRBJ1-5, with 9 bases fitting TRBD1. Germline V gene data show CDR1 as SGHNT and CDR2 as YYREEE (reference sequence). The CDR3 runs to 15 residues. With V trimmed by 4 bases and J by 3 bases, 5 bases remained unmatched. CDR3 nucleotides: TGTGCCAGCAGCCAGGGACAGGGAAACAATCAGCCCCAGCATTTT. It is translated as CASSQGQGNNQPQHF.

With respect to this clone: The sample has other DNA sequences that encode this CDR3 too. The chain employs TRBV28 and TRBJ1-2, with D possibly TRBD1 on 6 matching bases. The CDR3 is 12 amino acids. CDR1 is MDHEN and CDR2 is SYDVKM in the germline V gene. With 6 bases removed from V and 8 bases from J, the gap between germline ends came to 13 bases. CDR3 bases: TGTGCCAGCAGCACTACAGGGTTGGGCTACACCTTC. Translating gives CASSTTGLGYTF.

This sequence joins TRBV2 and TRBJ2-5; 10 nucleotides agree with TRBD2. V lost 5 bases and J lost 4; bases outside the gene matches: 4. The CDR3 runs 14 residues. The V gene's germline CDR1 is SNHLY and CDR2 FYNNEI. CDR3 sequence (DNA): TGTGCCAGCAGTTGGAGCGGGAGGGGAGAGACCCAGTACTTC. Translation gives CASSWSGRGETQYF.

The sample holds a few counts of this clone. The rearrangement links TRBV7-7 to TRBJ2-5, with TRBD1 matching 9 bases. This CDR3 spans 13 amino acids. The V gene's germline CDR1 is SSHAT and CDR2 FNYEAQ (reference sequence). The V and J ends lost 5 bases and 5 bases, in that order; junction bases with no gene match: 3. The CDR3 spells CASSQDRGETQYF. In DNA form, the CDR3 reads TGTGCCAGCAGCCAGGACAGGGGTGAGACCCAGTACTTC. The entire variable domain, with the rest obtained from reference TRBV7-7 and TRBJ2-5, is as follows: GAGVSQSPRYKVTKRGQDVTLRCDPISSHATLYWYQQALGQGPEFLTYFNYEAQPDKSGLPSDRFSAERPEGSISTLTIQRTEQRDSAMYRCASSQDRGETQYFGPGTRLLVL.

The genes are TRBV6-6 and TRBJ1-3; D may be TRBD1 (6 bases). This CDR3 region has 14 residues. Trimming stripped 6 bases from V and 4 bases from J, with 13 bases between. Germline-derived CDR1 and CDR2 are MNHNY and SVGAGI (reference sequence). This chain's CDR3 is CASSFGQGGNTIYF. CDR3 nucleotide sequence: TGTGCCAGCAGCTTCGGGCAGGGGGGAAACACCATATATTTT.

The rearrangement uses TRBV9 and TRBJ2-2; D not certain. The CDR3 runs to 15 residues. Germline CDR1 is SGDLS and CDR2 is YYNGEE. V lost 0 bases, J lost 0 bases, and 6 bases lay in between. The CDR3 is CASSVVKSNTGELFF. The CDR3 coding sequence is TGTGCCAGCAGCGTAGTCAAATCGAACACCGGGGAGCTGTTTTTT. Together with reference TRBV9 and TRBJ2-2, the CDR3 gives the full variable domain: DSGVTQTPKHLITATGQRVTLRCSPRSGDLSVYWYQQSLDQGLQFLIQYYNGEERAKGNILERFSAQQFPDLHSELNLSSLELGDSALYFCASSVVKSNTGELFFGEGSRLTVL.